A single sample gave rise to the 3 T cell receptor beta chains below, sequenced in a study of cytotoxic CD8 clonotypes in ibrutinib-treated CLL. Data came from immunoSEQ multiplex PCR; TCRdb stores just in-frame clones and leaves some out. The sample lists around 200,000 clones, 70% to 75% seen once, with approximately 5.9% in the top ten. The source was PBMCs, collected after 12 months of ibrutinib treatment. The receptor set was obtained from a human donor with chronic lymphocytic leukemia.

This clone appeared a few times. The V and J genes are TRBV27 and TRBJ2-1; no definite D call. The V end lost 6 bases, the J end lost 5 bases, and 14 bases lay between the germline ends. Germline CDR1 is MNHEY and CDR2 is SMNVEV (reference sequence). The CDR3 is made up of 14 amino acids. Here the CDR3 reads CASRAPLYHNEQFF. The CDR3 DNA reads as TGTGCCAGCAGGGCCCCCCTCTACCACAATGAGCAGTTCTTC.

V is TRBV5-1 and J is TRBJ1-1; D possibly corresponds to TRBD1 (5 bases). CDR1 and CDR2 (germline): SGHRS, YFSETQ. This CDR3 is built from 13 residues. V was shortened by 2 bases and J by 6 bases, with 11 bases between the two germline ends. The CDR3 DNA sequence: TGCGCCAGCAGCTTCAGGGTGGGCTCTGAAGCTTTCTTT. Translating it yields CASSFRVGSEAFF.

CDR3 DNA sequence: TGTGCCAGCAGTTTATCAGGACTCACAGATACGCAGTATTTT. Translation: CASSLSGLTDTQYF. The chain links TRBV27 to TRBJ2-3; a weak D match, TRBD2 (5 bases). The CDR3 consists of 14 residues. Trimming removed 0 bases at V and 2 bases at J, with 6 bases between. Germline CDR1 is MNHEY and CDR2 is SMNVEV (reference sequence).